This T cell receptor beta chain stems from a study of T cell responses to AZD1222 COVID-19 vaccine. Produced via immunoSEQ multiplex PCR; TCRdb's table is partial and in-frame only. The sample contains about 78,000 clones, roughly 88% of which appear only once. Germline V lookup: CDR1 SGHDN, CDR2 FVKESK. CDR3 length: 14 residues. The J segment lost 6 bases and the V segment lost 4 bases, leaving 9 bases of the junction unmatched. Sequencing was performed on peripheral blood, taken on day 0 of MenACWY control vaccination. This clonotype originated in an adult in good health. This chain links TRBV14 with TRBJ2-7, with TRBD2 matching over 7 bases. The CDR3 region is CASSLRTSLLEQYF. The CDR3 DNA follows: TGTGCCAGCAGCCTTAGGACTAGTCTTCTCGAGCAGTACTTC.